The 30 T cell receptor beta chains below were found in one sample sequenced in a study of shared clonotypes between healthy human individuals (dated by TCRdb to 2018 to 2020). The library was obtained by the immunoSEQ multiplex PCR assay. Not all clones reach the TCRdb copy of this immuneACCESS table, which keeps in-frame sequences only. Checked studies attribute under half of the gap to unresolved V genes and leave the rest unexplained. In all, the sample holds fewer than 1.6 million clones, and approximately 98.5% of those were seen once. Of the sample, about 0.34% is held by the ten largest clones. Sequenced input: naive CD4+ T cells sorted from blood. What the cell subset or site label conveys for this sample: CD45RA+ positively selected. Receptors originate from a man aged 25 to 40 in good health.

The gene calls are TRBV5-4 and TRBJ2-2, with TRBD2 matching 7 bases. The V gene end was trimmed by 0 bases and the J gene end by 4 bases; junction bases not matched to a gene: 6. The CDR3 has 16 amino acids. Germline V gives CDR1 SGHNT, CDR2 YYREEE (reference sequence). CDR3 region: CASSLGGRAGTGELFF. CDR3 nucleotide sequence: TGTGCCAGCAGCTTGGGAGGGAGGGCCGGCACCGGGGAGCTGTTTTTT. Full variable domain (remainder filled in from reference TRBV5-4 and TRBJ2-2): ETGVTQSPTHLIKTRGQQVTLRCSSQSGHNTVSWYQQALGQGPQFIFQYYREEENGRGNFPPRFSGLQFPNYSSELNVNALELDDSALYLCASSLGGRAGTGELFFGEGSRLTVL.

The chain uses TRBV7-3 and TRBJ2-7; 9 nucleotides agree with TRBD1. The CDR3 loop spans 16 amino acids. Germline values: CDR1 SGHTA, CDR2 FQGTGA. V was pared by 5 bases and J by 3 bases, with 11 bases of the junction left unmatched. The CDR3 loop reads CASSPEGTGPLYEQYF. The CDR3 bases are TGTGCCAGCAGCCCCGAGGGGACAGGGCCCCTCTACGAGCAGTACTTC.

Details on this clone: Additional DNA sequences in this sample encode the identical CDR3. J is TRBJ2-7 and V is TRBV28; a possible D gene is TRBD1 (6 bases). CDR3 size: 14 residues. The ends were cut back, 4 bases at V and 0 bases at J, with 10 bases in the middle. CDR1 and CDR2 (germline): MDHEN, SYDVKM. The CDR3 loop is CASSWTVSSYEQYF. The CDR3 DNA reads as TGTGCCAGCAGTTGGACAGTGAGCTCCTACGAGCAGTACTTC.

This chain connects TRBV5-1 to TRBJ1-5; D remains unclear. The CDR3 is 14 amino acids. Trimming took off 0 bases at V and 4 bases at J, with 8 bases between the two ends. The germline CDR1 and CDR2 sequences are SGHRS and YFSETQ. The CDR3 nucleotides read TGCGCCAGCAGCTTGGTTCCGGAGAATCAGCCCCAGCATTTT. Amino acid sequence: CASSLVPENQPQHF.

The chain recombines TRBV18 with TRBJ1-3; D is unclear. The germline V gene has CDR1 KGHSH and CDR2 LQKENI. This CDR3 is built from 13 residues. The ends were cut back, 0 bases at V and 4 bases at J, with 4 bases in the middle. The CDR3 loop is CASSPPPGNTIYF. CDR3 bases: TGTGCCAGCTCACCACCCCCGGGAAACACCATATATTTT.

J is TRBJ2-2 and V is TRBV18; 11 bases map to TRBD2. The ends lost 6 bases at V and 4 bases at J; junction bases unmatched: 7. This CDR3 has 16 amino acids. The germline V gene has CDR1 KGHSH and CDR2 LQKENI. CDR3: CASSPTSGRGTGELFF. CDR3 nucleotide sequence: TGTGCCAGCTCTCCCACTAGCGGGAGAGGCACCGGGGAGCTGTTTTTT.

This chain uses TRBV5-8 with TRBJ2-2, with a tentative D call TRBD1 (6 bases). Trimming took 2 bases from V and 5 from J, leaving 13 bases between them. The CDR3 has 15 amino acids. Germline-derived CDR1 and CDR2 are SGHTS and YDEGEE. In DNA, the CDR3 is TGTGCCAGCAGCTTCAGGGGTCAGACAACCGGGGAGCTGTTTTTT. This sequence encodes CASSFRGQTTGELFF.

This chain links TRBV5-1 with TRBJ1-1, with D possibly TRBD1 on 5 matching bases. Deletions cut 0 bases from V and 0 bases from J, with 12 bases between. CDR1 SGHRS and CDR2 YFSETQ come from the germline V gene. The length of the CDR3 is 16 residues. The chain's CDR3 is CASSLAWGNMNTEAFF. The DNA for the CDR3 is TGCGCCAGCAGCTTGGCGTGGGGGAATATGAACACTGAAGCTTTCTTT. Combining the CDR3 with reference TRBV5-1 and TRBJ1-1 gives the whole variable domain KAGVTQTPRYLIKTRGQQVTLSCSPISGHRSVSWYQQTPGQGLQFLFEYFSETQRNKGNFPGRFSGRQFSNSRSEMNVSTLELGDSALYLCASSLAWGNMNTEAFFGQGTRLTVV.

The V gene is TRBV5-4, the J gene TRBJ2-1; D ambiguous. V was clipped by 5 bases and J by 8 bases, with 14 bases between them. Germline V gene data show CDR1 as SGHNT and CDR2 as YYREEE (reference sequence). There are 13 residues in the CDR3. This chain's CDR3 is CASSLQGLDEQFF. The DNA of the CDR3 is TGTGCCAGCAGTCTACAAGGGCTAGATGAGCAGTTCTTC.

The chain links TRBV7-9 to TRBJ2-3; maybe TRBD1 (5 bases). This CDR3 spans 14 amino acids. V lost 5 bases, J lost 4 bases, and 13 bases lay in between. Germline assignment: CDR1 SEHNR and CDR2 FQNEAQ (reference sequence). The CDR3 nucleotides read TGTGCCAGCAGCCCAGGCAGGGTACCAGATACGCAGTATTTT. Translation gives CASSPGRVPDTQYF.

V usage is TRBV18 and J usage is TRBJ1-2; D possibly corresponds to TRBD1 (6 bases). This CDR3 spans 16 amino acids. The V gene's germline CDR1 is KGHSH and CDR2 LQKENI. V was trimmed by 3 bases and J by 8 bases, leaving 22 bases between them. This chain's CDR3 is CASSPRGGAEKGGYTF. CDR3 bases: TGTGCCAGCTCACCCCGTGGGGGGGCGGAAAAAGGCGGCTACACCTTC.

This chain connects TRBV18 to TRBJ1-5, with 9 bases aligning to TRBD1. This CDR3 has 16 residues. Germline CDR1 and CDR2: KGHSH and LQKENI. V lost 2 bases, J lost 4 bases, and 6 bases stayed unmatched. The CDR3 DNA reads as TGTGCCAGCTCACCAAGGTTGGGGACAGGGAATCAGCCCCAGCATTTT. Translated: CASSPRLGTGNQPQHF.

The chain carries TRBV5-4 and TRBJ2-5; 8 bases fit TRBD2. Germline trimming cut 1 base from V and 5 bases from J; bases unmatched to any gene: 7. In germline, CDR1 is SGHNT, CDR2 YYREEE (reference sequence). The CDR3 loop spans 15 amino acids. The CDR3 sequence: CASSLRSGRGETQYF. CDR3 nucleotide sequence: TGTGCCAGCAGCTTGCGGAGCGGGAGAGGGGAGACCCAGTACTTC.

The chain uses TRBV18 and TRBJ2-7; 7 positions agree with TRBD1. Germline-derived CDR1 and CDR2 are KGHSH and LQKENI. The CDR3 is 16 amino acids. V lost 2 bases and J lost 7; bases outside the gene matches: 14. This CDR3 reads CASSPIGRGFLGEQYF. In DNA form, the CDR3 reads TGTGCCAGCTCACCAATTGGCAGGGGGTTCCTTGGGGAGCAGTACTTC.

V and J are TRBV27 and TRBJ2-7, with 11 nucleotides matching TRBD1. The J segment lost 6 bases and the V segment lost 2 bases, leaving 12 bases of the junction unmatched. Germline V gene lookup returns CDR1 MNHEY and CDR2 SMNVEV (reference sequence). The CDR3 is made up of 17 amino acids. The CDR3 nucleotides read TGTGCCAGCAGTTTACACTGGCCGGGACAGGGGGGGCTCGAGCAGTACTTC. The encoded protein is CASSLHWPGQGGLEQYF.

This chain connects TRBV10-1 to TRBJ2-3, with D possibly called TRBD1 or TRBD2 (5 bases each). Trimming removed 6 bases from V and 5 bases from J, with 15 bases in between. The germline CDR1 and CDR2 sequences are WNHNN and SYGVQD (reference sequence). The CDR3 loop spans 14 amino acids. The CDR3 sequence: CASRSGTTRDTQYF. CDR3 nucleotide sequence: TGCGCCAGCAGGTCCGGGACCACACGAGATACGCAGTATTTT.

The rearrangement uses TRBV19 and TRBJ2-2; TRBD2 matches 11 bases. The CDR3 length is 16 residues. CDR1 is LNHDA and CDR2 is SQIVND in the germline V gene (reference sequence). Trimming took 9 bases from V and 6 from J; bases not matched to a gene: 12. CDR3 sequence reads: CASLTSGAPGAGELFF. The CDR3 bases are TGTGCCAGCCTGACTAGCGGGGCTCCGGGGGCCGGGGAGCTGTTTTTT. Using reference TRBV19 and TRBJ2-2 for the parts outside the CDR3, the full variable domain is DGGITQSPKYLFRKEGQNVTLSCEQNLNHDAMYWYRQDPGQGLRLIYYSQIVNDFQKGDIAEGYSVSREKKESFPLTVTSAQKNPTAFYLCASLTSGAPGAGELFFGEGSRLTVL.

V usage is TRBV19 and J usage is TRBJ2-3; 9 nucleotides agree with TRBD2. Germline trimming cut 2 bases from V and 2 bases from J; bases unmatched to any gene: 11. The germline V gene encodes CDR1 LNHDA and CDR2 SQIVND (reference sequence). The CDR3 contains 18 residues. In DNA form, the CDR3 reads TGTGCCAGTAGTATAACCCTAGCGGGATCTCGGACCACAGATACGCAGTATTTT. It translates to CASSITLAGSRTTDTQYF.

This chain uses TRBV15 with TRBJ1-1; perhaps TRBD1 as D (6 bases). Germline CDR1 is LNHNV and CDR2 is YYDKDF (reference sequence). V was cut by 2 bases and J by 4 bases, with 8 bases left in between. This CDR3 comprises 13 residues. CDR3 amino acids: CATSRSGVTEAFF. CDR3 nucleotides: TGTGCCACCAGCAGATCAGGGGTCACTGAAGCTTTCTTT.

The chain is built from TRBV28 and TRBJ2-1; D uncertain. The CDR3 is 14 residues long. Germline V gene lookup returns CDR1 MDHEN and CDR2 SYDVKM. V shed 7 bases and J shed 0 bases, with 10 bases lying between them. The CDR3: CASTLRSSYNEQFF. DNA of the CDR3: TGTGCCAGCACACTCCGAAGCTCCTACAATGAGCAGTTCTTC.

The chain joins TRBV6-4 to TRBJ2-5; D is tentatively TRBD1 or TRBD2 (5 bases each). CDR1 is MRHNA and CDR2 is SNTAGT in the germline V gene. This CDR3 is built from 14 residues. Trimming left V 3 bases short and J 5 bases short, with 13 bases between. The CDR3: CASSEGWGSETQYF. The CDR3, as DNA: TGTGCCAGCAGTGAAGGTTGGGGGTCCGAGACCCAGTACTTC.

The chain uses TRBV9 and TRBJ1-1, with 9 bases that match TRBD1. The length of the CDR3 is 15 residues. Germline V gives CDR1 SGDLS, CDR2 YYNGEE. Trimming at V came to 4 bases and at J to 3 bases, leaving 7 bases not matched to a gene. The CDR3 reads CASSLRTGAYTEAFF. CDR3 in DNA: TGTGCCAGCAGCTTACGGACAGGGGCGTACACTGAAGCTTTCTTT.

A note on this clone: Other DNA sequences in the sample encode the same CDR3. The chain is built from TRBV28 and TRBJ1-2; D is unclear. The V end was cut by 5 bases, the J end by 2 bases, with 6 bases between. The germline V gene encodes CDR1 MDHEN and CDR2 SYDVKM. The CDR3 is 12 residues long. Here the CDR3 reads CASSGPNYGYTF. CDR3 DNA sequence: TGTGCCAGCAGTGGCCCCAACTATGGCTACACCTTC.

The chain joins TRBV19 to TRBJ1-2, with a tentative D call TRBD1 (5 bases). CDR1 LNHDA and CDR2 SQIVND come from the germline V gene (reference sequence). V gave up 6 bases and J gave up 4 bases, with 27 bases separating them. The CDR3 is 18 residues long. This CDR3 reads CASRGPGTDQRNLYGYTF. The CDR3 DNA sequence: TGTGCCAGTAGGGGGCCGGGGACGGACCAAAGAAACCTCTATGGCTACACCTTC.

This clone has only one observation. The genes are TRBV19 and TRBJ2-5; D possibly corresponds to TRBD1 (5 bases). CDR3 length equals 14 residues. Trimming stripped 5 bases from V and 5 bases from J, with 15 bases between. The germline gives CDR1 LNHDA, CDR2 SQIVND (reference sequence). The DNA of the CDR3 is TGTGCCAGTAGTCCCCAAAGGGGTTGGGAGACCCAGTACTTC. Protein sequence: CASSPQRGWETQYF.

In this sample, this clone turned up once. This chain links TRBV21-1 with TRBJ1-4; the table's TRBD1 call for D was not verified on the DNA. TRBV21-1 is designated a pseudogene. This CDR3 comprises 16 residues. CDR3 sequence reads: CASSPQGQGSNEKLFF. The CDR3 bases are TGTGCCAGCAGCCCCCAAGGACAGGGCAGTAATGAAAAACTGTTTTTT.

V gene TRBV7-6 combines with J gene TRBJ2-6; D gene ambiguous. The V gene lost 5 bases and the J gene lost 2 bases, with 10 bases spanning the gap. This CDR3 contains 15 residues. Looked up from germline, CDR1 is SGHVS and CDR2 is FNYEAQ. CDR3 nucleotides: TGTGCCAGCAGCCCTACCCAACCTGGGGCCAACGTCCTGACTTTC. Protein: CASSPTQPGANVLTF.

The genes are TRBV7-8 and TRBJ2-7; perhaps TRBD2 as D (7 bases). Per the germline V gene, CDR1 is SGHVS and CDR2 is FQNEAQ. The germline V and J ends were trimmed by 1 base and 1 base, with 14 bases remaining between them. The CDR3 totals 16 residues. The CDR3 protein is CASSLDERGGSYEQYF. CDR3 coding DNA: TGTGCCAGCAGCTTAGACGAGAGGGGGGGATCCTACGAGCAGTACTTC.

The chain recombines TRBV30 with TRBJ2-2, with no clear D. Germline V gene data show CDR1 as GTSNPN and CDR2 as SVGIG (reference sequence). The CDR3 totals 13 residues. Trimming pared 4 bases from V and 0 bases from J, leaving 6 bases between. The CDR3 DNA follows: TGTGCCTGGACAAAGACGAACACCGGGGAGCTGTTTTTT. Its translation: CAWTKTNTGELFF.

Concerning this clone: Distinct nucleotide sequences in the sample also encode this CDR3. This chain uses TRBV29-1 with TRBJ2-7; 10 nucleotides agree with TRBD1. The CDR3 runs 13 residues. Germline V CDR1 and CDR2: SQVTM, ANQGSEA. V lost 6 bases to trimming and J lost 2 bases; unmatched junction nucleotides: 4. The CDR3 sequence is CSVAGTGAYEQYF. DNA for the CDR3: TGCAGCGTGGCCGGGACAGGGGCCTACGAGCAGTACTTC.